The present T cell receptor beta chain was sequenced within a study of radiation and T cells in renal cell carcinoma. Turning to the study itself: Nephrectomy followed 15 Gy stereotactic body radiation by 4 weeks.

As to this clone: No antigen is known for it.

Only in-frame clones appear in the TCRdb table, and some are missing; sequencing was by immunoSEQ multiplex PCR. The sample has 40,000 to 50,000 clones; 83% are singletons. General observations from the study: In blood, top tumor clones expanded by 2 weeks, shrinking by 4. No pretreatment tumor biopsies were available for baseline clonotypes.

V lost 4 bases, J lost 6 bases, and 11 bases stayed unmatched. CDR1 and CDR2 (germline): SGHDT, YYEEEE. The CDR3 loop spans 15 amino acids. Time point given: baseline pretreatment blood. Treatment indicated: 15 Gy SBRT to primary tumor, nephrectomy 4 weeks later. The tumor was a clear cell renal cell carcinoma. The J gene is TRBJ2-7, the V gene TRBV5-6; 9 bases are shared with TRBD1. The TCR was taken from a woman between 70 and 85 years old with renal cell carcinoma. Sample: blood, taken from a patient whose treatment included radiotherapy and nephrectomy. The chain's CDR3 is CASSPYRGLLGEQYF. The DNA for the CDR3 is TGTGCCAGCAGCCCGTACAGGGGGCTGCTGGGCGAGCAGTACTTC.